This is a list of T cell receptor beta chains from one sample in a study of blood T cell repertoires in COVID-19. Clones were sequenced by immunoSEQ multiplex PCR, and TCRdb holds only the in-frame ones, with some missing. Of approximately 110,000 clones in the sample, 85% to 90% were seen once. The sequencing sample was made of peripheral blood. The source of these receptors is a human donor in a cohort sampled during active COVID-19. Both conserved end residues are trimmed from each CDR3.

j_call	v_call	cdr3_aa
TRBJ2-7	TRBV6-5	ASSYSTAPYEQY
TRBJ2-1	TRBV7-2	ASSRERGLAGGKQF
TRBJ1-1	TRBV7-9	ASSLEVSTEAF
TRBJ1-1	TRBV28	ASRRGLNTEAF
TRBJ2-5	TRBV9	ASSVATRTLYQETQY
TRBJ2-3	TRBV7-8	ASSLVADTQY
TRBJ1-3	TRBV28	ASSFAGLELSEGNTIY
TRBJ1-5	TRBV2	ASRQSPGQPQH
TRBJ2-4	TRBV6-5	ASSRQGLGIQY
TRBJ2-4	TRBV7-9	ASSSAGRGAPENIQY
TRBJ2-3	TRBV6-5	ASSYSGGDRSDTQY
TRBJ2-5	TRBV14	ASSLGRRGLGETQY
TRBJ1-2	TRBV28	ATHTKDRPFR
TRBJ1-4	TRBV3-1/TRBV3-2	ASSHTGVFNEKLF